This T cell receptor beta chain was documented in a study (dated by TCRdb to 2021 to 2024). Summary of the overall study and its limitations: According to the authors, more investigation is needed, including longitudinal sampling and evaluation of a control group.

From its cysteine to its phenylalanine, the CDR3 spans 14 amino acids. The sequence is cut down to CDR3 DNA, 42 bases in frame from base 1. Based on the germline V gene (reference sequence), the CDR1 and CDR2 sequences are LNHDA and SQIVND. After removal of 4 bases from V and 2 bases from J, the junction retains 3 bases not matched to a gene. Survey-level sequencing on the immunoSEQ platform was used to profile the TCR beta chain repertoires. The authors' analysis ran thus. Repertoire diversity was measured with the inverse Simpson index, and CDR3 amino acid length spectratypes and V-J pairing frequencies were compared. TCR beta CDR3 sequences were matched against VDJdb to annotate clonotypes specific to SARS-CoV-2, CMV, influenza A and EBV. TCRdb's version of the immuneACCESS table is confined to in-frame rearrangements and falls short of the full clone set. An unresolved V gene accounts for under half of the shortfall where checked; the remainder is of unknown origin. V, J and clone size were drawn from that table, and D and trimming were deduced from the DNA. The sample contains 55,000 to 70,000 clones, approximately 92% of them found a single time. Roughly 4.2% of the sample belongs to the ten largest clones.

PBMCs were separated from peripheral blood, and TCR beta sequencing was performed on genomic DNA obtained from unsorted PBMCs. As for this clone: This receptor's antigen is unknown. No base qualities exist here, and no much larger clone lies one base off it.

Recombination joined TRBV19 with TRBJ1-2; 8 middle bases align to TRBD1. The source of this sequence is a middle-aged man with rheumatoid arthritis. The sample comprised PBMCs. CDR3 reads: CASSKDRANYGYTF. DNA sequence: TGTGCCAGTAGTAAGGACAGGGCCAACTATGGCTACACCTTC.